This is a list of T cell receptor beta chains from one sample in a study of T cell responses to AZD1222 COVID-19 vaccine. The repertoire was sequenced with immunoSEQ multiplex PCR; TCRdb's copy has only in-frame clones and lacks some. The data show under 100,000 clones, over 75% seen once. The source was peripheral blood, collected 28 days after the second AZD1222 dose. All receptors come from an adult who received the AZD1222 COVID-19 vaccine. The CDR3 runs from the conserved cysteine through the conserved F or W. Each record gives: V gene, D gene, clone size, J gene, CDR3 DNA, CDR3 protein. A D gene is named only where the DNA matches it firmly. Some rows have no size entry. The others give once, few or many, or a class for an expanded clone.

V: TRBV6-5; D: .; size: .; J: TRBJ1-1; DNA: TGTGCCAGCAGTTACTCGCCTGTCCAGAACACTGAAGCTTTCTTT; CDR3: CASSYSPVQNTEAFF
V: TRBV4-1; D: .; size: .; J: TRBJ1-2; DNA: TGCGCCAGCAGCCTAGAGGACATCTTGGGCTATGGCTACACCTTC; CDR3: CASSLEDILGYGYTF
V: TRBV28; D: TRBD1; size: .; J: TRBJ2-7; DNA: TGTGCCAGCAGCTATAGACAGGGGGAGCTATCCTTTCCCTACGAGCAGTACTTC; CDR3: CASSYRQGELSFPYEQYF
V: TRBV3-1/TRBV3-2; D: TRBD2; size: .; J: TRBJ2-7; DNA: TGTGCCAGTACGGGACTAGCGGGAACCCCCAACGAGCAGTACTTC; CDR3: CASTGLAGTPNEQYF
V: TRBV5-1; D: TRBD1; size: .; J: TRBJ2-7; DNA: TGCGCCAGCAGCTTGAGACAGGGGGAATACGAGCAGTACTTC; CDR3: CASSLRQGEYEQYF
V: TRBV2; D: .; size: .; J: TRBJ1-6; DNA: TGTGCCAGCAACCCAGAAAGCTATAATTCACCCCTCCACTTT; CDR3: CASNPESYNSPLHF
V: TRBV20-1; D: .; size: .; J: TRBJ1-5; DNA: TGCAGTGCTAGTTCCGGGGGAGGCAATCAGCCCCAGCATTTT; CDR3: CSASSGGGNQPQHF
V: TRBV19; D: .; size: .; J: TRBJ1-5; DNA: TGTGCCAGCCAGCCACGGGGGTTCTTTGACAATCAGCCCCAGCATTTT; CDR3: CASQPRGFFDNQPQHF
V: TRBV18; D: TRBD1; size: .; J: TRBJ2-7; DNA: TGTGCCAGCTCACCGGCTTCGGGACAGGGCAGATACGAGCAGTACTTC; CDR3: CASSPASGQGRYEQYF
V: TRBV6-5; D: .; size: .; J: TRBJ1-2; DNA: TGTGCCAGCAGAAGGACAGCGATCTATGGCTACACCTTC; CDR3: CASRRTAIYGYTF
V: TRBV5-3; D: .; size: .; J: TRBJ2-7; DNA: TGTGCCAGAACGTACGCAGGGTCATCCTACGAGCAGTACTTC; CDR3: CARTYAGSSYEQYF
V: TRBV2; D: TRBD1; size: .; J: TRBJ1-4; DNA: TGTGCCAGCAGGCAGCGACAGGGAACGGGGGAAAAACTGTTTTTT; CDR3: CASRQRQGTGEKLFF
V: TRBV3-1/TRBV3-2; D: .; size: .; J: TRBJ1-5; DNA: TGTGCCAGCAGCCGTTTAGGGAGCAATCAGCCCCAGCATTTT; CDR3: CASSRLGSNQPQHF
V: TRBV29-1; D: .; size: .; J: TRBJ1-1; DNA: TGCAGCGGGCGGAACACTGAAGCTTTCTTT; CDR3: CSGRNTEAFF
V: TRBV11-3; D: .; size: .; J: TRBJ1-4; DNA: TGTGCCAGCAGTCGGGGGGGGCAAGAAGAAAAACTGTTTTTT; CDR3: CASSRGGQEEKLFF
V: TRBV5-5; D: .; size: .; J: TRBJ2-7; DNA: TGTGCCAGCAGTCCAGACGTCGCCAGGCCTACCTACGAGCAGTACTTC; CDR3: CASSPDVARPTYEQYF
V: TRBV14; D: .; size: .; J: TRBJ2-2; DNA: TGTGCCAGCAGCCAAGGGGTAACCGGGGAGCTGTTTTTT; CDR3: CASSQGVTGELFF
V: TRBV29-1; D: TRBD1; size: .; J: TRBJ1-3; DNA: TGCAGCGTTGTGGGGACAGCCTCCTCTGGAAACACCATATATTTT; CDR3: CSVVGTASSGNTIYF
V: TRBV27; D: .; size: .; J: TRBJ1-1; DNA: TGTGCCAAGAAAGACAGGCCGATTGAAGCTTTCTTT; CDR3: CAKKDRPIEAFF
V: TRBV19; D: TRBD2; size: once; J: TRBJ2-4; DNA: TGTGCCAGTGGATTTAGACTAGCGGGAGGGCGGGGAGCCAAAAACATTCAGTACTTC; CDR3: CASGFRLAGGRGAKNIQYF
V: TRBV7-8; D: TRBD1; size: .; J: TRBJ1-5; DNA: TGTGCCAGCAGCTTAACCCCTCAGGGGGCCGGCAATCAGCCCCAGCATTTT; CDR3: CASSLTPQGAGNQPQHF
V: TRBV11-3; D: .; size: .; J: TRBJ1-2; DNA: TGTGCCAGCAGCCCCTATGCGGAGAGGTCTGGCTACACCTTC; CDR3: CASSPYAERSGYTF
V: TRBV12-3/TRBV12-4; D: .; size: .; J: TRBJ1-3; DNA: TGTGCCAGCCGAACCCCAGGGCCTAGCACCATATATTTT; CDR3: CASRTPGPSTIYF
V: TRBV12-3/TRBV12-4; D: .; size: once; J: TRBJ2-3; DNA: TGTGCCAGCAGTCCACTGCGGGATACGCAGTATTTT; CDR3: CASSPLRDTQYF
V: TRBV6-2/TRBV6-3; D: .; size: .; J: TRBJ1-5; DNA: TGTGCCAGCAGTTACTCAGGAGGCGGTACCGGCGGCAATCAGCCCCAGCATTTT; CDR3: CASSYSGGGTGGNQPQHF
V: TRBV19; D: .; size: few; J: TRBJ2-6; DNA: TGTGCCAGTAGTATACTACAGGCGACTGGGGCCAACGTCCTGACTTTC; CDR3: CASSILQATGANVLTF
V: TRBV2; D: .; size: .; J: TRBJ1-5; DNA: TGTGCCAGCAGTGGAGCCCGGCAGAATCAGCCCCAGCATTTT; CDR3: CASSGARQNQPQHF
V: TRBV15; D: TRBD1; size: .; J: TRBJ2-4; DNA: TGTGCCACTTCAGGACAGGGGTTAGCCAAAAACATTCAGTACTTC; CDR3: CATSGQGLAKNIQYF
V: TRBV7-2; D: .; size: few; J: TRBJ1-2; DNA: TGTGCCAGCAGCTTAGGTCGGGGCCGTAGCTATGGCTACACCTTC; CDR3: CASSLGRGRSYGYTF
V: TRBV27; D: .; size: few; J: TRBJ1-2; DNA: TGTGCCAGCAGTCCCTTTGTTACAGGGTCCGGCTACACCTTC; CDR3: CASSPFVTGSGYTF
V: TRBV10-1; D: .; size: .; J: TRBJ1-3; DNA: TGCGCCAGCGCATCTGGGATCTCTGGAAACACCATATATTTT; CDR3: CASASGISGNTIYF
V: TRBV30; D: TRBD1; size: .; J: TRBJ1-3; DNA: TGTGCCTGGAGCTTAGGCGGCAGGGGGTCTGGAAACACCATATATTTT; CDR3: CAWSLGGRGSGNTIYF
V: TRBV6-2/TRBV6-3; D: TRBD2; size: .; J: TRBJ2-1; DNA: TGTGCCAGCAGTTCCGGGACTAGCGGGAGGTACAATGAGCAGTTCTTC; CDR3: CASSSGTSGRYNEQFF
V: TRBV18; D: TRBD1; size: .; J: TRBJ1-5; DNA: TGTGCCAGCTCACCACCGACAGGGGGTATGGCTCAGCCCCAGCATTTT; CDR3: CASSPPTGGMAQPQHF
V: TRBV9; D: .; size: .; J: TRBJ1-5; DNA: TGTGCCAGCAGCGTAGGGGATACTCAGCCCCAGCATTTT; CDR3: CASSVGDTQPQHF
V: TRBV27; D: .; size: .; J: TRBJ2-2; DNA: TGTGCCAGCAGTTCAGGATATTACACCGGGGAGCTGTTTTTT; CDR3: CASSSGYYTGELFF
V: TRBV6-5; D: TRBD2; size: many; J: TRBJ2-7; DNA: TGTGCCAGCAGGGGAGCGGGAGGTCGCGAGCAGTACTTC; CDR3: CASRGAGGREQYF
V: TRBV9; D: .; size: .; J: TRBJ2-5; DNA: TGTGCCAGCAGCGTTTCTGGGGGGCCTCCGTACCAAGAGACCCAGTACTTC; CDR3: CASSVSGGPPYQETQYF
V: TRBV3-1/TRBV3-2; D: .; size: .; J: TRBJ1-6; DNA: TGTGCCAGCAGCCAGGGGAAGGGGCATTCACCCCTCCACTTT; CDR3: CASSQGKGHSPLHF
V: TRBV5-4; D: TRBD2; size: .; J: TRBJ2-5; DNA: TGTGCCAGCAGCTTGGCCGCCGGGACTAGCGGGAGACAGACCCAGTACTTC; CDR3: CASSLAAGTSGRQTQYF
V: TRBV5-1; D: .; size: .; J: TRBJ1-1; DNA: TGCGCCAGCAGCTTGGTCGCAACTTCGGGGCGGACTGAAGCTTTCTTT; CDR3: CASSLVATSGRTEAFF
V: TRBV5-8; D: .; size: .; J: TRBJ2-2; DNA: TGTGCCAGCAGCTTTTATGCCAACGGCGCCGGGGAGCTGTTTTTT; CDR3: CASSFYANGAGELFF
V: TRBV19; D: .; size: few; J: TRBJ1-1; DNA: TGTGCCAGCTTAGGACCGAGCACTGAAGCTTTCTTT; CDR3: CASLGPSTEAFF
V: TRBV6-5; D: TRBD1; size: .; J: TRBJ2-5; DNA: TGTGCCAGCAGCGACAGGGGGCGGAGGACCCAGTACTTC; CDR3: CASSDRGRRTQYF
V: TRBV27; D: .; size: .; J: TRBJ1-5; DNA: TGTGCCAGCAGTTTAGAAGGACGCAATCAGCCCCAGCATTTT; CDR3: CASSLEGRNQPQHF
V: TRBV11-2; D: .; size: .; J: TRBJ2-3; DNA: TGTGCCAGCAGCCGGGAAGATACGCAGTATTTT; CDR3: CASSREDTQYF
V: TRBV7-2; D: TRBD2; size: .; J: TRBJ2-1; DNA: TGTGCCAGCAGCACACTAGCGGGAGGGCCCCGCTACAATGAGCAGTTCTTC; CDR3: CASSTLAGGPRYNEQFF
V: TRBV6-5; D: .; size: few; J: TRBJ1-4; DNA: TGTGCCAGCAGTTACGGGGGAGGGGTTAATGAAAAACTGTTTTTT; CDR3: CASSYGGGVNEKLFF
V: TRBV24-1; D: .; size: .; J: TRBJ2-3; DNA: TGTGCCACCCGCTGGGGTCCGACAGATACGCAGTATTTT; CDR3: CATRWGPTDTQYF
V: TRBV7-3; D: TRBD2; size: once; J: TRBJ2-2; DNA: TGTGCCAGCAGCTTGGGCGGGAGTCGCACCGGGGAGCTGTTTTTT; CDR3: CASSLGGSRTGELFF
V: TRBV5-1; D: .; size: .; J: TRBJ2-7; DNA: TGCGCCAGCAGCTTGGGGTCAGGGGCTGAGGAGCAGTACTTC; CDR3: CASSLGSGAEEQYF
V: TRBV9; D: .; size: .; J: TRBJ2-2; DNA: TGTGCCAGCAGCGTAGGGGCAGACCCGAACACCGGGGAGCTGTTTTTT; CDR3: CASSVGADPNTGELFF
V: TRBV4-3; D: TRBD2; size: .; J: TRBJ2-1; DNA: TGCGCCAGCAGCCAGGGACTAGCGGGGGGTAAAGAGTTCTTC; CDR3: CASSQGLAGGKEFF
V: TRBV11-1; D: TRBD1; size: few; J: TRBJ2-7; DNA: TGTGCCAGCGGCGACAGGGACGTCTACGAGCAGTACTTC; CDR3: CASGDRDVYEQYF